This T cell receptor (beta chain) appears in the sequencing data of a study of blood T cell repertoires in COVID-19. Study context: T cells, B-cell-depleted T cells, or PBMCs provided the cDNA or gDNA that served as material.

This CDR3 spans 14 amino acids. CDR1 is WSHSY and CDR2 is SAAADI in the germline V gene. Trimming took off 7 bases at V and 3 bases at J, with 13 bases between the two ends. Using immunoSEQ multiplex PCR, the repertoire was profiled, and TCRdb retains in-frame clones only, with some absent. Of 150,000 to 200,000 clones in the sample, about 80% were seen once. This chain joins TRBV10-2 and TRBJ2-4; D is unresolved. The receptor comes from a man in his 60s with acute or convalescent COVID-19. Source material: peripheral blood. The CDR3 loop is CASTQPVDKNIQYF. The DNA of the CDR3 is TGCGCCAGCACCCAACCCGTAGACAAAAACATTCAGTACTTC.